Shown below are 5 T cell receptor beta chains from a single sample sequenced in a study of blood T cell repertoires in COVID-19. TCRdb keeps only in-frame clones here, not all; method: immunoSEQ multiplex PCR. The sample contains 100,000 to 150,000 clones, around 76% of which appear only once. Sequenced material: peripheral blood. The receptors derive from a man between 65 and 80 years old with acute or convalescent COVID-19.

The rearrangement uses TRBV7-3 and TRBJ1-4; the D gene is possibly TRBD1 (5 bases). The CDR3 is 13 residues long. Germline V gene lookup returns CDR1 SGHTA and CDR2 FQGTGA. V lost 5 bases, J lost 7 bases, and 11 bases lay in between. CDR3 coding DNA: TGTGCCAGCAGCCGCGGGACTGGTGAAAAACTGTTTTTT. Translation gives CASSRGTGEKLFF.

The V gene is TRBV14, the J gene TRBJ1-1; no clear D. Germline V gives CDR1 SGHDN, CDR2 FVKESK. Between the trimmed V and J ends, which lost 4 bases and 5 bases, there was a span of 14 bases. This CDR3 spans 14 amino acids. The CDR3 loop is CASSPTAFWTEAFF. The CDR3 coding sequence is TGTGCCAGCAGCCCTACAGCCTTTTGGACTGAAGCTTTCTTT.

The CDR3 DNA reads as TGTGCCAGCAGTTATGGGGACAGGTCTGGAAACACCATATATTTT. It encodes CASSYGDRSGNTIYF. This chain links TRBV6-6 with TRBJ1-3; the match to TRBD1 covers 8 bases. The CDR3 is 15 amino acids. The V gene end was trimmed by 3 bases and the J gene end by 1 base; junction bases not matched to a gene: 2. Per the germline V gene, CDR1 is MNHNY and CDR2 is SVGAGI (reference sequence).

In this sample, this clone turned up a few times. V and J are TRBV11-2 and TRBJ2-2, with TRBD2 identical over 9 bases. The CDR3 sequence is 16 residues long. Looked up from germline, CDR1 is SGHAT and CDR2 is FQNNGV. The V segment lost 6 bases and the J segment 2 bases; nucleotides outside the gene matches: 7. The CDR3 region is CASSPRTSANTGELFF. The CDR3 nucleotides are TGTGCCAGCAGTCCAAGGACTAGCGCTAACACCGGGGAGCTGTTTTTT.

J is TRBJ1-5 and V is TRBV5-1; D is unclear. This CDR3 contains 15 residues. Looked up from germline, CDR1 is SGHRS and CDR2 is YFSETQ. Trimming pared 0 bases from V and 6 bases from J, leaving 13 bases between. The CDR3 protein is CASSLAGGVGQPQHF. DNA of the CDR3: TGCGCCAGCAGCTTGGCGGGCGGGGTAGGTCAGCCCCAGCATTTT. Based on the CDR3 plus reference TRBV5-1 and TRBJ1-5, the full variable domain is KAGVTQTPRYLIKTRGQQVTLSCSPISGHRSVSWYQQTPGQGLQFLFEYFSETQRNKGNFPGRFSGRQFSNSRSEMNVSTLELGDSALYLCASSLAGGVGQPQHFGDGTRLSIL.